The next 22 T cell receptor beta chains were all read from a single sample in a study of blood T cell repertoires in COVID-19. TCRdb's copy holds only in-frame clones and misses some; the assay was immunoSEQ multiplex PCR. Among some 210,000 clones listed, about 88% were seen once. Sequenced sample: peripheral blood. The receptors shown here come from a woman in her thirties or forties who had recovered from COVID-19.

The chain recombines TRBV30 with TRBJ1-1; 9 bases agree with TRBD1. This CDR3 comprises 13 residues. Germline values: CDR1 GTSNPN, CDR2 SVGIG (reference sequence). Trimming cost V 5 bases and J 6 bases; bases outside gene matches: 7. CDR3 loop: CAWEDRGPAEAFF. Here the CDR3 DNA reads TGTGCCTGGGAGGACAGGGGACCAGCTGAAGCTTTCTTT.

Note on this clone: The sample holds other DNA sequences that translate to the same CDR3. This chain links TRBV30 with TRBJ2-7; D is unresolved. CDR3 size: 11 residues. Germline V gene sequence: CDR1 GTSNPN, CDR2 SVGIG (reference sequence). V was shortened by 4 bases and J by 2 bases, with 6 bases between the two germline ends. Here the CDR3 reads CAWTSAYEQYF. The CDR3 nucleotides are TGTGCCTGGACTAGTGCCTACGAGCAGTACTTC.

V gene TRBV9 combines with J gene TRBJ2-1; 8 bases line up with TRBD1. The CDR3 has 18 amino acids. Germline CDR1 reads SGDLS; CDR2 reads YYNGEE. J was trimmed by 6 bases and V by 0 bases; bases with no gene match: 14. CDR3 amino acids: CASSVGFQGARTGNEQFF. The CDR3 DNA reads TGTGCCAGCAGCGTAGGATTCCAGGGGGCGAGAACTGGCAATGAGCAGTTCTTC.

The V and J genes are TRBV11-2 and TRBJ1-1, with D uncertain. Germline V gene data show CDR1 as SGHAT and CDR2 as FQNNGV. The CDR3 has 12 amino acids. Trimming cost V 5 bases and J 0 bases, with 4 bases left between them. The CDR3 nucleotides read TGTGCCAGCAGCCCATTGAACACTGAAGCTTTCTTT. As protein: CASSPLNTEAFF.

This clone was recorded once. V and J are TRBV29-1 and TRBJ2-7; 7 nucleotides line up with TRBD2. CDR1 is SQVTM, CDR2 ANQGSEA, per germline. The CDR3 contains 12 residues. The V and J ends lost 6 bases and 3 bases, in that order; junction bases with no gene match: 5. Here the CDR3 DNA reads TGCAGCGTGTCACTAGCGCGCTACGAGCAGTACTTC. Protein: CSVSLARYEQYF.

The chain's CDR3 is CASTPRGWEEKLFF. The CDR3 DNA follows: TGTGCCAGCACACCCAGAGGGTGGGAGGAAAAACTGTTTTTT. V gene TRBV28 combines with J gene TRBJ1-4, with no clear D. This CDR3 has 14 residues. Trimming cost V 7 bases and J 8 bases, with 17 bases left between them. Germline V gene data show CDR1 as MDHEN and CDR2 as SYDVKM.

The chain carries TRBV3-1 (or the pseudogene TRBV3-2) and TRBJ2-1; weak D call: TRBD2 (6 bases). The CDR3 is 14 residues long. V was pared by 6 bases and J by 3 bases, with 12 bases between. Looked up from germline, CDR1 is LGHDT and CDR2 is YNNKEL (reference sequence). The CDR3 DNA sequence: TGTGCCAGCAGACCGGGAGTGCGCTACAATGAGCAGTTCTTC. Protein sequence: CASRPGVRYNEQFF.

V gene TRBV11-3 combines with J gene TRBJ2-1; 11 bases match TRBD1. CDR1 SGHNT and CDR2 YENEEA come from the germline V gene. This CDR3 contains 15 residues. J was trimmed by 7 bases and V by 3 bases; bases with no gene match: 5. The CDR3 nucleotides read TGTGCCAGCAGCTTCGGACAGGGGGCGTTTAATGAGCAGTTCTTC. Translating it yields CASSFGQGAFNEQFF.

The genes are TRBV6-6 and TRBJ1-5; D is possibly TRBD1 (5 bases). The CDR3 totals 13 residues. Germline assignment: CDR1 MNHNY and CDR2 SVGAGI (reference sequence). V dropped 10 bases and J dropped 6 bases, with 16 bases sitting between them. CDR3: CATGGGEGQPQHF. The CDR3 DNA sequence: TGTGCCACCGGGGGAGGTGAGGGTCAGCCCCAGCATTTT.

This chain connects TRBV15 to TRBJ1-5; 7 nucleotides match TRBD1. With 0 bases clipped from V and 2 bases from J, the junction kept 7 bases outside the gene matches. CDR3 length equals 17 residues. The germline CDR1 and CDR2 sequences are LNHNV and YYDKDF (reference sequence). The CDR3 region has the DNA TGTGCCACCAGCAGAGATAGAGGGGGCGCGGGCAATCAGCCCCAGCATTTT. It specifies CATSRDRGGAGNQPQHF.

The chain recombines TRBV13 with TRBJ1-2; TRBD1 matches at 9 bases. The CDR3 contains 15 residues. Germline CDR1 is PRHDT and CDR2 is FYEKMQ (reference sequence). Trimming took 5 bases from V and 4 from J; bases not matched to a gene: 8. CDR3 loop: CASSISTGGGYGYTF. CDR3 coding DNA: TGTGCCAGCAGCATTTCGACAGGGGGGGGCTATGGCTACACCTTC.

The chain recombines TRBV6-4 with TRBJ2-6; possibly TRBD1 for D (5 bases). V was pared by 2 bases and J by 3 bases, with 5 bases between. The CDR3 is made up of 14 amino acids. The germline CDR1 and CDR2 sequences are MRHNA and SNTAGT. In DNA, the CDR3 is TGTGCCAGCAGTGACAGGGGTGGGGCCAACGTCCTGACTTTC. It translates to CASSDRGGANVLTF.

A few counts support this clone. The CDR3 DNA reads TGTGCCAGCAGCTCGACTAGCGGTTCCTCCTACGAGCAGTACTTC. As protein: CASSSTSGSSYEQYF. The chain joins TRBV7-6 to TRBJ2-7, with TRBD2 matching 9 bases. This CDR3 is 15 amino acids long. Germline V gene sequence: CDR1 SGHVS, CDR2 FNYEAQ. V lost 4 bases, J lost 0 bases, and 4 bases stayed unmatched.

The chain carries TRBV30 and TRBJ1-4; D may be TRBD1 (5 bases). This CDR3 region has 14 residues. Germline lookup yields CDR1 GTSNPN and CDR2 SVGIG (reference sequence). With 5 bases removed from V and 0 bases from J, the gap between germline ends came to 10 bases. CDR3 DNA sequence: TGTGCCTGGCACGACAGTGCAACTAATGAAAAACTGTTTTTT. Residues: CAWHDSATNEKLFF.

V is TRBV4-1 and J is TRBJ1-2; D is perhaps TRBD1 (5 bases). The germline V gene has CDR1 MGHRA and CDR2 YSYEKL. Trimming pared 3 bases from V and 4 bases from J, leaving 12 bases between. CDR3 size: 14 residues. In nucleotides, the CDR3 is TGCGCCAGCAGCCATCTCAGGGAAAGCTATGGCTACACCTTC. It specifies CASSHLRESYGYTF.

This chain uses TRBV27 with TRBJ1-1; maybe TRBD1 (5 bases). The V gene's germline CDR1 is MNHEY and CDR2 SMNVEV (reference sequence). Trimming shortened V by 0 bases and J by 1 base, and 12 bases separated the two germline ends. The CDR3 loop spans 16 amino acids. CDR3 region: CASSLSARQGNTEAFF. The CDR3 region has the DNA TGTGCCAGCAGTTTATCCGCACGTCAGGGGAACACTGAAGCTTTCTTT.

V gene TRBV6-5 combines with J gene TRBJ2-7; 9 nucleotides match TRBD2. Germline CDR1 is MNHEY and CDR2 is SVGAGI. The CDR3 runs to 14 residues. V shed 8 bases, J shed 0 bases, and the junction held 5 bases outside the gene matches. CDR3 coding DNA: TGTGCCAGCTGGGAGCGGGAGGACTCCTACGAGCAGTACTTC. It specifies CASWEREDSYEQYF.

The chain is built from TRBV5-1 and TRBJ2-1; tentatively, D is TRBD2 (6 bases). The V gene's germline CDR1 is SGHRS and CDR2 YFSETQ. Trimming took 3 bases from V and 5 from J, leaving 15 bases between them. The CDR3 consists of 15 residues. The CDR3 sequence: CASSSTSGFNNEQFF. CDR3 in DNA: TGCGCCAGCAGCTCGACTAGTGGGTTTAACAATGAGCAGTTCTTC.

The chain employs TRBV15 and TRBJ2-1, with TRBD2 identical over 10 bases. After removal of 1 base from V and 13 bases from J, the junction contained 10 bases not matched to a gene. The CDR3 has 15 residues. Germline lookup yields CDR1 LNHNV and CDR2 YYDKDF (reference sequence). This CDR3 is CATSRASGRAGRQFF. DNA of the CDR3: TGTGCCACCAGCAGAGCCAGCGGGAGGGCGGGGCGACAGTTCTTC.

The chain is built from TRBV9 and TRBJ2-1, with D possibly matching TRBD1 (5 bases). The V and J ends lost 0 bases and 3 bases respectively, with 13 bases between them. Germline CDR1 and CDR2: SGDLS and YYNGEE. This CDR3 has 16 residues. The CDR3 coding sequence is TGTGCCAGCAGCGTAGCAGGGCGGAGTGACTACAATGAGCAGTTCTTC. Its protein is CASSVAGRSDYNEQFF.

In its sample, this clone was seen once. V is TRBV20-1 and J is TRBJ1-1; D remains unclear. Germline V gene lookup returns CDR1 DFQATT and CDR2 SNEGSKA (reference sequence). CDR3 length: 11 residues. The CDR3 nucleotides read TGCGGACTCCCAAGGCTCTATGAAGCTTTCTTT. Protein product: CGLPRLYEAFF.

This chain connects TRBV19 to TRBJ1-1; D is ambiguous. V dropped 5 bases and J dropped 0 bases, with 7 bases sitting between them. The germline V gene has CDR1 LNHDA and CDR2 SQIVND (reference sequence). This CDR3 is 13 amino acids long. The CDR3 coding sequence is TGTGCCAGTAGTCTATACTTGAACACTGAAGCTTTCTTT. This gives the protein CASSLYLNTEAFF.